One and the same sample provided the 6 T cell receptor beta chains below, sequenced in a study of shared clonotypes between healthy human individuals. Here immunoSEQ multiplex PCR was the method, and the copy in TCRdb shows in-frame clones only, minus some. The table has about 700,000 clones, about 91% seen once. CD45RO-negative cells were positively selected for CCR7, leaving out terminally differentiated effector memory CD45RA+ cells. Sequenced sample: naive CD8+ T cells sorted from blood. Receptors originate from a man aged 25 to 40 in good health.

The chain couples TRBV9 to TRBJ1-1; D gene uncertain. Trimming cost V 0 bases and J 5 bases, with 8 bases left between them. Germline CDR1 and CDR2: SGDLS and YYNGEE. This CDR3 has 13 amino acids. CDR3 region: CASSVDAGTEAFF. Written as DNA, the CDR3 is TGTGCCAGCAGCGTAGACGCCGGAACTGAAGCTTTCTTT.

The CDR3 DNA sequence: TGTGCCAGCACCACGGGGCGAACGAACACCGGGGAGCTGTTTTTT. Translation gives CASTTGRTNTGELFF. V usage is TRBV7-8 and J usage is TRBJ2-2; D may correspond to TRBD1 or TRBD2 (5 bases each). V was clipped by 7 bases and J by 0 bases, with 12 bases between them. Germline-derived CDR1 and CDR2 are SGHVS and FQNEAQ. This CDR3 region has 15 residues.

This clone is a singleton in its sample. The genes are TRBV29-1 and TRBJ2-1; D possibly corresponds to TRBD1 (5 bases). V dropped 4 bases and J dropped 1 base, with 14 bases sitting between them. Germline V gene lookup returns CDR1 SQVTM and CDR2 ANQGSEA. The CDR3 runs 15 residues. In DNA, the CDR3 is TGCAGCGTTGGCCTCCTCCAGGGTTCCTACAATGAGCAGTTCTTC. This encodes CSVGLLQGSYNEQFF.

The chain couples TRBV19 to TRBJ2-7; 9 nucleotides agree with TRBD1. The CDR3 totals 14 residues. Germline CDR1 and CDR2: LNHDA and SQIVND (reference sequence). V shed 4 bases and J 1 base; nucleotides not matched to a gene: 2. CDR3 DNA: TGTGCCAGTAGTAGGGGACAGGGATCCTACGAGCAGTACTTC. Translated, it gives CASSRGQGSYEQYF.

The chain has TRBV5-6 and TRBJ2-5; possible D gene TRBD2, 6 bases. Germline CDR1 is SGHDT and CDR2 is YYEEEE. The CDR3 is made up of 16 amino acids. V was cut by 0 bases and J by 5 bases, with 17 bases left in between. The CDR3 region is CASSLDEGRLLETQYF. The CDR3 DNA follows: TGTGCCAGCAGCTTGGATGAGGGGAGGTTGCTGGAGACCCAGTACTTC. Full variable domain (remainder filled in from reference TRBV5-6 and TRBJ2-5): DAGVTQSPTHLIKTRGQQVTLRCSPKSGHDTVSWYQQALGQGPQFIFQYYEEEERQRGNFPDRFSGHQFPNYSSELNVNALLLGDSALYLCASSLDEGRLLETQYFGPGTRLLVL.

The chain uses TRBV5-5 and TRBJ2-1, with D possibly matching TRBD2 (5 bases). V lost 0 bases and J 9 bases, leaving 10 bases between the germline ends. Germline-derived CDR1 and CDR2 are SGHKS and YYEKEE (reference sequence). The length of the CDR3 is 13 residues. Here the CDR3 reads CASSLVSGVEQFF. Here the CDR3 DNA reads TGTGCCAGCAGCTTGGTTTCCGGGGTTGAGCAGTTCTTC.